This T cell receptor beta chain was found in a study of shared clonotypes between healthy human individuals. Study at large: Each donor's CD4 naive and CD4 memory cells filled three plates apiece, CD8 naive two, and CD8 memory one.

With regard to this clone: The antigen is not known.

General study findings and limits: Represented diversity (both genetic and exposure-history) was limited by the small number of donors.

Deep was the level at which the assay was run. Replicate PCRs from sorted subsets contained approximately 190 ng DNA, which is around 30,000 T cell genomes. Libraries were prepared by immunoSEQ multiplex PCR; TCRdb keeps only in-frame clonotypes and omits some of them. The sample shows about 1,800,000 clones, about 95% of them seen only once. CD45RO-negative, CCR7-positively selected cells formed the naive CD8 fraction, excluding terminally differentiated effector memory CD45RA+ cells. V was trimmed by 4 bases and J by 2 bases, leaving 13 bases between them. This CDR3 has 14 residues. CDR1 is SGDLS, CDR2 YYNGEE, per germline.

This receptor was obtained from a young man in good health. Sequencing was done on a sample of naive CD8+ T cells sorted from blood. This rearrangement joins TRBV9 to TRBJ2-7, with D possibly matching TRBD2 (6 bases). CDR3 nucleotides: TGTGCCAGCAGCCACCCGGGACTTCCCTACGAGCAGTACTTC. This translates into CASSHPGLPYEQYF.